Following are 28 T cell receptor beta chains from one sample sequenced in a study of OX40 agonist ivuxolimab in advanced cancers. Data came from immunoSEQ multiplex PCR; TCRdb stores just in-frame clones and leaves some out. Of 65,000 to 95,000 clones in the sample, more than 90% are singletons; the top ten hold about 5%. Specimen: CD4+ or CD8+ T cells sorted from blood, collected in a trial of the OX40 agonist ivuxolimab. All receptors come from an adult with an advanced solid tumor such as melanoma, head and neck, liver or kidney cancer.

The rearrangement links TRBV28 to TRBJ2-2, with 9 bases identical to TRBD2. V lost 6 bases to trimming and J lost 2 bases; unmatched junction nucleotides: 10. The CDR3 totals 17 residues. CDR1 MDHEN and CDR2 SYDVKM come from the germline V gene. DNA for the CDR3: TGTGCCAGCAGAACGTCGGCAGCGGGAGGCAACACCGGGGAGCTGTTTTTT. Amino acid sequence: CASRTSAAGGNTGELFF.

The chain links TRBV11-3 to TRBJ2-3; 13 bases map to TRBD2. V was pared by 0 bases and J by 7 bases, with 7 bases of the junction left unmatched. In germline, CDR1 is SGHNT, CDR2 YENEEA. CDR3 length equals 17 residues. CDR3 nucleotides: TGTGCCAGCAGCTTAGATGGTGCACTAGCGGGAGGGTATACGCAGTATTTT. As protein: CASSLDGALAGGYTQYF.

The chain uses TRBV6-4 and TRBJ1-2; D is possibly TRBD1 (5 bases). There are 14 residues in the CDR3. CDR1 and CDR2 (germline): MRHNA, SNTAGT. V gave up 0 bases and J gave up 8 bases, with 13 bases separating them. The CDR3 coding sequence is TGTGCCAGCAGTGACTCTGCAGGGTTCCGCGGCTACACCTTC. As protein: CASSDSAGFRGYTF.

The chain carries TRBV11-2 and TRBJ2-1; 7 bases agree with TRBD2. This CDR3 is built from 14 residues. Germline V gives CDR1 SGHAT, CDR2 FQNNGV. With V trimmed by 2 bases and J by 10 bases, 8 bases remained unmatched. The CDR3 reads CASSLIAGETEQFF. As DNA, the CDR3 is TGTGCCAGCAGCTTAATCGCGGGAGAGACCGAGCAGTTCTTC. Drawing the rest from reference TRBV11-2 and TRBJ2-1, the complete variable domain is EAGVAQSPRYKIIEKRQSVAFWCNPISGHATLYWYQQILGQGPKLLIQFQNNGVVDDSQLPKDRFSAERLKGVDSTLKIQPAKLEDSAVYLCASSLIAGETEQFFGPGTRLTVL.

The chain recombines TRBV28 with TRBJ2-1; D remains unclear. The germline V gene encodes CDR1 MDHEN and CDR2 SYDVKM. The CDR3 consists of 15 residues. The V gene lost 2 bases and the J gene lost 0 bases, with 8 bases spanning the gap. The CDR3 nucleotides are TGTGCCAGCAGTTTAAGGAAAGGCTCCTACAATGAGCAGTTCTTC. Protein: CASSLRKGSYNEQFF.

The V and J genes are TRBV21-1 and TRBJ2-7; the table's D call of TRBD2 was not tested on the DNA. TRBV21-1 is termed a pseudogene. The CDR3 consists of 15 residues. The CDR3 DNA reads TGTGCCAGCAGCAAAGGGTCCGCGGTCCGTTGGGAGCAGTACTTC. Its protein is CASSKGSAVRWEQYF.

V gene TRBV15 combines with J gene TRBJ2-5, with 7 bases that match TRBD2. The germline gives CDR1 LNHNV, CDR2 YYDKDF (reference sequence). The CDR3 covers 13 residues. V was pared by 3 bases and J by 2 bases, with 0 bases of the junction left unmatched. The CDR3 loop is CATSRGGQETQYF. The CDR3 nucleotides are TGTGCCACCAGCAGGGGGGGGCAAGAGACCCAGTACTTC.

This rearrangement joins TRBV7-2 to TRBJ1-2; 9 nucleotides agree with TRBD1. CDR1 and CDR2 from the germline V gene are SGHTA and FQGNSA. The CDR3 is 14 amino acids. V gave up 1 base and J gave up 7 bases; unmatched junction bases: 4. CDR3 protein: CASSLVRQGGGYTF. The DNA of the CDR3 is TGTGCCAGCAGCTTAGTAAGACAGGGGGGTGGCTACACCTTC.

The rearrangement uses TRBV11-2 and TRBJ2-2; 7 bases map to TRBD1. Germline V gene lookup returns CDR1 SGHAT and CDR2 FQNNGV. The J segment lost 3 bases and the V segment lost 6 bases, leaving 7 bases of the junction unmatched. The CDR3 contains 15 residues. This chain's CDR3 is CASSFGTAYTGELFF. The CDR3 DNA reads as TGTGCCAGCAGTTTCGGGACAGCTTACACCGGGGAGCTGTTTTTT.

The chain employs TRBV5-1 and TRBJ2-5, with TRBD2 matching 11 bases. The CDR3 runs to 15 residues. Trimming at V came to 4 bases and at J to 4 bases, leaving 6 bases not matched to a gene. Germline V gene sequence: CDR1 SGHRS, CDR2 YFSETQ. CDR3 sequence reads: CASSPTSGTTETQYF. The CDR3 DNA is TGCGCCAGCAGCCCGACTAGCGGGACAACAGAGACCCAGTACTTC. Full variable domain (remainder filled in from reference TRBV5-1 and TRBJ2-5): KAGVTQTPRYLIKTRGQQVTLSCSPISGHRSVSWYQQTPGQGLQFLFEYFSETQRNKGNFPGRFSGRQFSNSRSEMNVSTLELGDSALYLCASSPTSGTTETQYFGPGTRLLVL.

The chain recombines TRBV27 with TRBJ1-6, with D perhaps TRBD1 (5 bases). The CDR3 length is 14 residues. The V end was cut by 6 bases, the J end by 5 bases, with 11 bases between. The germline V gene encodes CDR1 MNHEY and CDR2 SMNVEV (reference sequence). This CDR3 reads CASSLGGDNSPLHF. In DNA, the CDR3 is TGTGCCAGCAGCCTCGGGGGAGATAATTCACCCCTCCACTTT.

This rearrangement joins TRBV5-4 to TRBJ1-5; D is ambiguous. V lost 3 bases, J lost 8 bases, and 3 bases lay in between. CDR3 length: 10 residues. Germline V CDR1 and CDR2: SGHNT, YYREEE (reference sequence). CDR3 in DNA: TGTGCCAGCAGCTCGGAGCCCCAGCATTTT. Amino acid sequence: CASSSEPQHF.

The V and J genes are TRBV19 and TRBJ1-6; D ambiguous. The CDR3 consists of 12 residues. V lost 3 bases, J lost 14 bases, and 11 bases lay in between. Germline loops: CDR1 LNHDA, CDR2 SQIVND (reference sequence). CDR3 in DNA: TGTGCCAGTAGTATCGACCGGGGAGCCCTCCACTTT. It specifies CASSIDRGALHF.

The genes are TRBV4-3 and TRBJ2-4; D could derive from TRBD1 or TRBD2 (5 bases each). V shed 0 bases and J shed 6 bases, with 9 bases lying between them. The CDR3 contains 14 residues. Per germline, CDR1 LGHNA and CDR2 YSLEER. The DNA for the CDR3 is TGCGCCAGCAGCCAAGACGGGGCGGGAAACATTCAGTACTTC. Amino acids: CASSQDGAGNIQYF.

The chain joins TRBV7-9 to TRBJ1-4, with D perhaps matching TRBD1 (5 bases). Germline V gene sequence: CDR1 SEHNR, CDR2 FQNEAQ (reference sequence). The CDR3 runs 14 residues. V was pared by 3 bases and J by 8 bases, with 13 bases between. DNA of the CDR3: TGTGCCAGCAGCTTTGTTGGGGCGGGGGAAAAACTGTTTTTT. Translating gives CASSFVGAGEKLFF.

This chain connects TRBV5-1 to TRBJ2-2, with D perhaps TRBD2 (5 bases). The CDR3 has 17 amino acids. V was clipped by 4 bases and J by 0 bases, with 16 bases between them. Germline lookup yields CDR1 SGHRS and CDR2 YFSETQ. The CDR3 sequence: CASSSAGSAANTGELFF. In DNA form, the CDR3 reads TGCGCCAGCAGCAGTGCTGGTAGCGCAGCGAACACCGGGGAGCTGTTTTTT. Variable domain in full (rest from reference TRBV5-1 and TRBJ2-2): KAGVTQTPRYLIKTRGQQVTLSCSPISGHRSVSWYQQTPGQGLQFLFEYFSETQRNKGNFPGRFSGRQFSNSRSEMNVSTLELGDSALYLCASSSAGSAANTGELFFGEGSRLTVL.

V and J are TRBV7-2 and TRBJ2-1, with 14 bases fitting TRBD2. CDR3 length: 15 residues. Germline V gives CDR1 SGHTA, CDR2 FQGNSA. Losses at the gene ends were 6 bases for V and 8 bases for J; bases not matched to a gene: 6. As DNA, the CDR3 is TGTGCCAGCAGGCGTCCGGGACTAGCGGGGGATGAGCAGTTCTTC. It specifies CASRRPGLAGDEQFF.

The V gene is TRBV28, the J gene TRBJ2-5; 8 bases agree with TRBD2. V lost 3 bases to trimming and J lost 1 base; unmatched junction nucleotides: 4. The CDR3 length is 15 residues. The germline V gene has CDR1 MDHEN and CDR2 SYDVKM. The CDR3 is CASSFSAGGQETQYF. CDR3 in DNA: TGTGCCAGCAGTTTCAGCGCGGGAGGCCAAGAGACCCAGTACTTC.

The gene calls are TRBV18 and TRBJ2-7, with unresolved D. The germline V gene encodes CDR1 KGHSH and CDR2 LQKENI. The V end was cut by 2 bases, the J end by 2 bases, with 13 bases between. The CDR3 sequence is 15 residues long. The CDR3 nucleotides read TGTGCCAGCTCACCATCAATTGGAGTAGCCTACGAGCAGTACTTC. This translates into CASSPSIGVAYEQYF.

The chain links TRBV6-5 to TRBJ2-7, with D possibly being TRBD1 (6 bases). The CDR3 covers 14 residues. CDR1 is MNHEY, CDR2 SVGAGI, per germline. V lost 5 bases and J 2 bases, leaving 13 bases between the germline ends. The CDR3: CASSHQTGAYEQYF. The DNA of the CDR3 is TGTGCCAGCAGTCACCAGACAGGCGCCTACGAGCAGTACTTC.

J is TRBJ2-5 and V is TRBV4-1; 7 bases align to TRBD1. Germline V gives CDR1 MGHRA, CDR2 YSYEKL. The V segment lost 7 bases and the J segment 0 bases; nucleotides outside the gene matches: 8. The CDR3 is made up of 15 amino acids. The DNA of the CDR3 is TGCGCCAGCAACCCCGGGACAGTGTACCAAGAGACCCAGTACTTC. Translation: CASNPGTVYQETQYF.

The V gene is TRBV6-6, the J gene TRBJ1-4, with D possibly TRBD1 on 5 matching bases. V was clipped by 2 bases and J by 3 bases, with 7 bases between them. The germline V gene has CDR1 MNHNY and CDR2 SVGAGI (reference sequence). The length of the CDR3 is 14 residues. CDR3 sequence: CASSYGGANEKLFF. The CDR3 DNA reads as TGTGCCAGCAGTTACGGGGGTGCTAATGAAAAACTGTTTTTT.

This clone came up once. The chain couples TRBV4-1 to TRBJ1-2; no reliable D call. Trimming took off 5 bases at V and 4 bases at J, with 14 bases between the two ends. The germline V gene has CDR1 MGHRA and CDR2 YSYEKL. The CDR3 is 14 amino acids. In DNA form, the CDR3 reads TGCGCCAGCAGCTCCTACGAGGGCCTCTATGGCTACACCTTC. Protein product: CASSSYEGLYGYTF.

V and J are TRBV10-1 and TRBJ2-1; 12 positions match TRBD1. The CDR3 sequence is 15 residues long. CDR1 WNHNN and CDR2 SYGVQD come from the germline V gene (reference sequence). J gave up 9 bases and V 3 bases, and 6 bases lay outside the gene matches. This CDR3 reads CASSDLGTGGGEQFF. Here the CDR3 DNA reads TGCGCCAGCAGTGATCTCGGGACAGGGGGCGGTGAGCAGTTCTTC.

This sequence joins TRBV10-3 and TRBJ2-1, with 8 positions matching TRBD1. Losses at the gene ends were 2 bases for V and 12 bases for J; bases not matched to a gene: 9. This CDR3 has 14 residues. Germline lookup yields CDR1 ENHRY and CDR2 SYGVKD. CDR3 residues: CAISEAYQGAGQFF. Written as DNA, the CDR3 is TGTGCCATCAGTGAGGCTTACCAGGGGGCAGGGCAGTTCTTC.

The chain joins TRBV9 to TRBJ2-5, with D possibly being TRBD1 (5 bases). The end of the DNA is better explained by TRBJ2-7, so the J call may be wrong. Germline CDR1 reads SGDLS; CDR2 reads YYNGEE. The CDR3 spans 14 residues. The CDR3: CASSVGQSSYEQYF. The CDR3 region has the DNA TGTGCCAGCAGCGTAGGACAGAGCTCCTACGAGCAGTACTTC.

This sequence joins TRBV5-1 and TRBJ2-5; 9 bases align to TRBD2. CDR3 length: 16 amino acids. Germline V gene data show CDR1 as SGHRS and CDR2 as YFSETQ. J gave up 5 bases and V 0 bases, and 8 bases lay outside the gene matches. CDR3 region: CASSLERAGGMETQYF. The CDR3 DNA sequence: TGCGCCAGCAGCTTGGAAAGGGCGGGAGGGATGGAGACCCAGTACTTC.

The chain has TRBV21-1 and TRBJ2-7; the table's D call of TRBD2 was not tested on the DNA. TRBV21-1 is termed a pseudogene. The CDR3 sequence is 14 residues long. The CDR3: CASSRRLHGDEQYF. The CDR3 coding sequence is TGTGCCAGCAGCAGAAGACTGCATGGCGACGAGCAGTACTTC.